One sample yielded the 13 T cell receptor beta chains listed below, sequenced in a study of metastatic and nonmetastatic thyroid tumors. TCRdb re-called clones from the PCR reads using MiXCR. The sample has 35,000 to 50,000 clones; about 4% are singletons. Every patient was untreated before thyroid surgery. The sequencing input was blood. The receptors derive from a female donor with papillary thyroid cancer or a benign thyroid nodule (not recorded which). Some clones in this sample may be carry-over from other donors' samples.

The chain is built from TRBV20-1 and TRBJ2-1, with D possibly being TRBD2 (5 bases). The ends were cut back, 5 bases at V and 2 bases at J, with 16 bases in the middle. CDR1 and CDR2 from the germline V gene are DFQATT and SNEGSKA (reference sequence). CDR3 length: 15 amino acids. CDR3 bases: TGCAGTGCTGCAAACCTAGCATCCCCCTACAATGAGCAGTTCTTC. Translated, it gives CSAANLASPYNEQFF.

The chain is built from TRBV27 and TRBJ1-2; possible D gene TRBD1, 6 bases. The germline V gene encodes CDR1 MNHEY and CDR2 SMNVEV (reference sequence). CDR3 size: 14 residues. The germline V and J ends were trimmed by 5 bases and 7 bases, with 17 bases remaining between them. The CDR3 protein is CASSPWAGGRGYTF. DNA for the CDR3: TGTGCCAGCAGTCCTTGGGCCGGGGGCCGTGGCTACACCTTC.

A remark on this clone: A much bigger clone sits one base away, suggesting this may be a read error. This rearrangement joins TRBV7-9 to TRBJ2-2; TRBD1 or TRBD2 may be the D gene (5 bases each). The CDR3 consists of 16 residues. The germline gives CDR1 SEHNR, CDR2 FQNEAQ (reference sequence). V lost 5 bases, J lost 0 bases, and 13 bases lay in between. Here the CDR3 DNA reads TGTGCCAGCAGCCCCGTTTGGGGGACGAACACCGGGGAGCTGTTTTTT. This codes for CASSPVWGTNTGELFF.

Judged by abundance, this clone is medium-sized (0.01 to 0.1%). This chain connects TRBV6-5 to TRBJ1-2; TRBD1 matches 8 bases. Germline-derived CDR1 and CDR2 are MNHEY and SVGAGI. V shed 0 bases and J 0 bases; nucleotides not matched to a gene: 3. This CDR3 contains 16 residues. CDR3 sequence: CASSYSTQGANYGYTF. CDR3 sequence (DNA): TGTGCCAGCAGTTACTCAACACAGGGGGCTAACTATGGCTACACCTTC.

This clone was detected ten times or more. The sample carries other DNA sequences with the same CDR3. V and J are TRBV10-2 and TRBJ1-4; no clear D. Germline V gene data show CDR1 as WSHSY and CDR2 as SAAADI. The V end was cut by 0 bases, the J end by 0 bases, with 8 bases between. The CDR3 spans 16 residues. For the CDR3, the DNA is TGCGCCAGCAGTGAGTCGACGGGTCCAACTAATGAAAAACTGTTTTTT. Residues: CASSESTGPTNEKLFF.

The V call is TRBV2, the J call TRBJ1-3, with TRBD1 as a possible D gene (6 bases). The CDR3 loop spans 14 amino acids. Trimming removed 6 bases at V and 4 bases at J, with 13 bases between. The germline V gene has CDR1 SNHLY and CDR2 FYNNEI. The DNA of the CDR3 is TGTGCCAGCAGACAACAGGGTGGGGGAAACACCATATATTTT. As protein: CASRQQGGGNTIYF.

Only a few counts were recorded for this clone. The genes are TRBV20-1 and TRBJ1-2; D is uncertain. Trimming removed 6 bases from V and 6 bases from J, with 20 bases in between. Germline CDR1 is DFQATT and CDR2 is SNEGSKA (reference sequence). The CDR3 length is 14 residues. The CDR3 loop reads CSAYHGRAVNGYTF. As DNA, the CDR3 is TGCAGTGCCTACCACGGGAGGGCGGTGAATGGCTACACCTTC.

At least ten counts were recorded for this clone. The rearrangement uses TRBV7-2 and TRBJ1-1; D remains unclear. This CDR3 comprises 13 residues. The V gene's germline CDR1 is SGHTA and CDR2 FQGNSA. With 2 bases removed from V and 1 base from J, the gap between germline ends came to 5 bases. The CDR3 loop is CASSLYENTEAFF. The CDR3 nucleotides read TGTGCCAGCAGCTTATACGAGAACACTGAAGCTTTCTTT.

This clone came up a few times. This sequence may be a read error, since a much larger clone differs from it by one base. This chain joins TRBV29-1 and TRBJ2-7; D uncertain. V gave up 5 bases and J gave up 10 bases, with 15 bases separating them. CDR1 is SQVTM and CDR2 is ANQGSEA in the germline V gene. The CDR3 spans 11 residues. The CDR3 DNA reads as TGCAGCGTTACGGCAACTACGGTCCAGTACTTC. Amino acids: CSVTATTVQYF.

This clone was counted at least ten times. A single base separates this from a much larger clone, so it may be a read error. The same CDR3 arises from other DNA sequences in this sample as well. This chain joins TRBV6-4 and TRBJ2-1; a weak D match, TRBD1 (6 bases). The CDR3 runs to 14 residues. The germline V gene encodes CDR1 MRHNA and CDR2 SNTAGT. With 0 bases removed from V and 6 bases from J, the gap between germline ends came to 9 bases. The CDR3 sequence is CASSDSLGANEQFF. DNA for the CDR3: TGTGCCAGCAGTGACTCCTTGGGGGCCAATGAGCAGTTCTTC.

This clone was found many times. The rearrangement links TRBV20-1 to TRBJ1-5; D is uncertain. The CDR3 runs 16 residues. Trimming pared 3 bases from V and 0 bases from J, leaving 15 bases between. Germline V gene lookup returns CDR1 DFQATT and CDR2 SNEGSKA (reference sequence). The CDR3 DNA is TGCAGTGCTAGGTTGCCAAGGGAATATAGCAATCAGCCCCAGCATTTT. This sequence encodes CSARLPREYSNQPQHF.

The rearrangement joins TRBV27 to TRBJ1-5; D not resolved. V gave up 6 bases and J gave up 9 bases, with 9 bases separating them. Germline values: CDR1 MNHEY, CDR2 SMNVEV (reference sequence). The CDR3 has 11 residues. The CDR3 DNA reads TGTGCCAGCAGCTATCCTGGGCCCCAGCATTTT. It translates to CASSYPGPQHF.

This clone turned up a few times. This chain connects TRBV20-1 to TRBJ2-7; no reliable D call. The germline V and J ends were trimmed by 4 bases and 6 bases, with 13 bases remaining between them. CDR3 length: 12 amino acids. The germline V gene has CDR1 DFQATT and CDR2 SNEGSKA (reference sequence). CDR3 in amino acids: CSANSSLSEQYF. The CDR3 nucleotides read TGCAGTGCTAATAGCAGTTTAAGCGAGCAGTACTTC.